This T cell receptor (beta chain) was captured in a study of naive and memory T cell subsets (dated by TCRdb to about 2017). A note on the overall study: The figure summarizing these samples reported ten or so blood donors, 7 tuberculin skin test biopsies and 3 saline control biopsies. PCR2 was typically a SYBR Green qPCR stopped at a set threshold; low-input samples could instead use end-point PCR (about 6 cycles).

Broader findings and caveats from the paper: The RNA-based method was acknowledged as potentially sensitive to TCR transcript changes with T cell activation and differentiation.

Libraries came from 5' RACE. The ligated cDNA was amplified in four rounds of PCR with nested alpha and beta constant region primers together with the SP2 primer. For the blood and skin samples, TCR RNA was reverse transcribed with SuperScript IV using primers for the alpha and beta constant regions. An oligonucleotide carrying the Illumina SP2 primer and a UMI was ligated to the cDNA 3' end using T4 RNA ligase 1. To prevent hairpin formation, the 12-nucleotide UMI was made up of two random hexamers with an eight-base spacer between them. From the second PCR onward, TCR alpha and beta chain libraries were processed separately, and dual indexing was applied for multiplexing. After pooling, the indexed libraries were analyzed by capillary electrophoresis and sequenced on either an Illumina MiSeq or NextSeq. PhiX DNA at roughly 4.5-7% was spiked into libraries to increase base diversity and improve cluster recognition. The authors' analysis ran thus. Demultiplexor extracted UMIs from read 2, combined them with read 1 TCR sequence, and split reads by sample indices. V and J genes and V-J junctions were identified by Decombinator, and each TCR was assigned a five-part identifier that included V and J deletions. Collapsinator relied on UMIs to correct both sequencing errors and PCR amplification heterogeneity, producing a UMI-based abundance for each TCR. Identifiers were converted to nucleotide sequence by CDR3Translator and translated to amino acids, and CDR3 regions were extracted on the basis of terminal motifs. After normalization to the amount of input RNA, the error-corrected alpha and beta TCR counts from blood and from skin were compared. TCRdb reanalyzed the raw reads on its own, using fastp at Q25 for trimming and MiXCR for clone calling, and kept in-frame beta chains. For every CDR3 protein sequence, its rows merge into one entry that carries the most common genes and DNA. The V and J calls here are based on TCRdb, not the publication. The sample records some 60,000 distinct CDR3 sequences, 8% of which are singletons. The ten top clones hold about a fifth of the sample.

Measured from the cysteine to the phenylalanine, the CDR3 is 15 residues long. Only the CDR3 portion is preserved as DNA: 45 bases, with reading frame beginning at the first base. Reading the germline V gene gives CDR1 SGHRS and CDR2 YFSETQ. V is clipped by 4 bases and J by 4 bases, and the sequence between their germline boundaries is 15 bases long. The study described a robust, sensitive protocol for amplifying, sequencing and analyzing TCRs, using 3' ligation of a UMI-containing oligonucleotide to TCR cDNA. For whole blood analysis, more than 2 ml of peripheral blood was drawn from adult healthy volunteers into Tempus tubes, and RNA was extracted according to the manufacturer's instructions. Total RNA was treated with RQ1 DNase, without cell sorting, prior to reverse transcription, with an input of roughly 1 to 1000 ng being targeted. Libraries were prepared from skin biopsies and whole blood to test how robust the pipeline was in samples where T cells are a minority population.

In its sample, this clonotype was seen a few times. Its recognized antigen is unknown. The sample holds no much larger clone one base away, and base qualities are not on file. This sequence uses TRBV5-1 and TRBJ2-1, and the D gene may be TRBD2, 6 bases matching. The receptor's source is a female donor in good health. This receptor carries the CDR3 CASSLGRDLYNEQFF. The nucleotide sequence reads TGCGCCAGCAGCCTGGGGCGGGACTTATACAATGAGCAGTTCTTC.